One sample yielded the 23 T cell receptor beta chains listed below, sequenced in a study of naive and memory T cell subsets. An equimolar mix of two oligonucleotides served as the beta constant-region primer for TRBC1 and TRBC2. TCRdb re-called the UMI-ligation and nested PCR reads with MiXCR, one entry per CDR3 protein. The sample lists around 2,800 distinct CDR3 sequences, 7.3% occurring once. The sequenced material came from effector memory CD8+ T cells from blood. The subset denotes: effector memory, CD45RA- CD27-. The receptor set was obtained from a human donor in good health.

This clonotype has at least ten counts. V gene TRBV19 combines with J gene TRBJ2-5, with 9 bases matching TRBD1. Germline assignment: CDR1 LNHDA and CDR2 SQIVND (reference sequence). The CDR3 totals 15 residues. With V trimmed by 5 bases and J by 4 bases, 8 bases remained unmatched. The CDR3 coding sequence is TGTGCCAGTAGTGCCGGGACAGGGCGGCGAGAGACCCAGTACTTC. It codes for CASSAGTGRRETQYF.

This clonotype rates as medium-sized. CDR3 coding DNA: TGTGCCAGCAGCTTAGGGGCAGCCGAAGAGACCCAGTACTTC. Translated, it gives CASSLGAAEETQYF. This rearrangement joins TRBV7-9 to TRBJ2-5, with D uncertain. This CDR3 region has 14 residues. The ends were cut back, 1 base at V and 3 bases at J, with 9 bases in the middle. Germline CDR1 reads SEHNR; CDR2 reads FQNEAQ (reference sequence).

The rearrangement links TRBV25-1 to TRBJ2-5; 9 bases are shared with TRBD1. The V segment lost 1 base and the J segment 3 bases; nucleotides outside the gene matches: 3. The germline V gene encodes CDR1 MGHDK and CDR2 SYGVNS. The CDR3 has 15 residues. For the CDR3, the DNA is TGTGCCAGCAGTGAATCCGGGGACAGGGAAGAGACCCAGTACTTC. Translating gives CASSESGDREETQYF.

This clonotype showed up many times. The chain combines TRBV20-1 with TRBJ1-1, with D unclear. Trimming shortened V by 2 bases and J by 10 bases, and 14 bases separated the two germline ends. Germline CDR1 reads DFQATT; CDR2 reads SNEGSKA (reference sequence). The CDR3 has 12 residues. CDR3: CSARLAREGAFF. DNA of the CDR3: TGCAGTGCTAGATTGGCGAGGGAGGGAGCTTTCTTT.

Notes on this clonotype: A much larger clone differs by one base, so this may be a read error. The chain couples TRBV25-1 to TRBJ2-1, with 9 bases matching TRBD2. This CDR3 is built from 14 residues. Germline V CDR1 and CDR2: MGHDK, SYGVNS. The CDR3 sequence is CARSVGSGSNEQFF. The CDR3 coding sequence is TGTGCCAGAAGTGTCGGTAGCGGGAGCAATGAGCAGTTCTTC.

Ten or more counts support this clonotype. CDR3 in DNA: TGTGCCAGCGGACAGCGGGAGACGTACTACAATGAGCAGTTCTTC. This gives the protein CASGQRETYYNEQFF. The rearrangement joins TRBV28 to TRBJ2-1; 8 bases are a match to TRBD2. Trimming took 8 bases from V and 3 from J; bases not matched to a gene: 9. This CDR3 comprises 15 residues. CDR1 is MDHEN and CDR2 is SYDVKM in the germline V gene.

By frequency in the sample, this clonotype is large. The chain is built from TRBV28 and TRBJ2-3; D remains unclear. Per germline, CDR1 MDHEN and CDR2 SYDVKM. There are 13 residues in the CDR3. Trimming pared 4 bases from V and 4 bases from J, leaving 9 bases between. The CDR3 DNA reads as TGTGCCAGCAGTTCCTTAAGCGCAGATACGCAGTATTTT. It translates to CASSSLSADTQYF.

Sample share makes this clonotype medium-sized (0.01 to 0.1%). This chain uses TRBV10-3 with TRBJ2-1, with D uncertain. Germline V gene sequence: CDR1 ENHRY, CDR2 SYGVKD. V dropped 10 bases and J dropped 8 bases, with 15 bases sitting between them. This CDR3 has 12 amino acids. CDR3 loop: CATDDSSDEQFF. The CDR3 region has the DNA TGTGCCACCGACGACTCCTCGGATGAGCAGTTCTTC.

This clonotype was picked up many times. The V and J genes are TRBV7-8 and TRBJ1-3; D remains unclear. CDR3 length: 16 residues. V lost 2 bases and J lost 2, with 13 bases in between. Germline loops: CDR1 SGHVS, CDR2 FQNEAQ. This chain's CDR3 is CASSLRPQVTGNTIYF. Here the CDR3 DNA reads TGTGCCAGCAGCTTAAGGCCGCAGGTGACTGGAAACACCATATATTTT. Complete variable domain (other parts from reference TRBV7-8 and TRBJ1-3): GAGVSQSPRYKVAKRGQDVALRCDPISGHVSLFWYQQALGQGPEFLTYFQNEAQLDKSGLPSDRFFAERPEGSVSTLKIQRTQQEDSAVYLCASSLRPQVTGNTIYFGEGSWLTVV.

This clonotype was seen ten or more times. The chain couples TRBV6-6 to TRBJ2-2, with D perhaps matching TRBD1 (5 bases). The CDR3 is made up of 12 amino acids. Germline V gene sequence: CDR1 MNHNY, CDR2 SVGAGI (reference sequence). The germline V and J ends were trimmed by 6 bases and 6 bases, with 8 bases remaining between them. The CDR3 DNA is TGTGCCAGCAGCTCAGGGTCCGGGGAGCTGTTTTTT. This codes for CASSSGSGELFF.

Only a few counts were recorded for this clonotype. The V call is TRBV11-2, the J call TRBJ2-7; TRBD2 might be the D (6 bases). In germline, CDR1 is SGHAT, CDR2 FQNNGV. CDR3 length: 16 amino acids. V dropped 1 base and J dropped 2 bases, with 15 bases sitting between them. CDR3 nucleotide sequence: TGTGCCAGCAGCTTAGGGGAGGAGACACCAACCTACGAGCAGTACTTC. Translating it yields CASSLGEETPTYEQYF.

This clonotype has ten or more counts. The rearrangement links TRBV28 to TRBJ2-1; TRBD2 matches at 7 bases. The CDR3 covers 16 residues. J was trimmed by 2 bases and V by 3 bases; bases with no gene match: 7. CDR1 is MDHEN, CDR2 SYDVKM, per germline. CDR3 region: CASSFRGRGPYNEQFF. Here the CDR3 DNA reads TGTGCCAGCAGTTTCCGCGGGAGAGGGCCCTACAATGAGCAGTTCTTC.

This clonotype has a count of ten or more. V and J are TRBV20-1 and TRBJ2-7; 9 bases align to TRBD1. Losses at the gene ends were 3 bases for V and 6 bases for J; bases not matched to a gene: 0. The CDR3 is 11 residues long. CDR1 and CDR2 (germline): DFQATT, SNEGSKA (reference sequence). The CDR3 coding sequence is TGCAGTGCTAGGACAGGGGGCGAGCAGTACTTC. This encodes CSARTGGEQYF.

Judged by abundance, this clonotype is medium-sized. The V gene is TRBV6-5, the J gene TRBJ1-1; D is undetermined. The germline V gene encodes CDR1 MNHEY and CDR2 SVGAGI. Trimming removed 7 bases at V and 7 bases at J, with 16 bases between. The CDR3 consists of 13 residues. CDR3 nucleotides: TGTGCCAGCACCGAAAACGACGGCTATGAAGCTTTCTTT. Translation: CASTENDGYEAFF.

This clonotype was detected many times. The chain employs TRBV4-3 and TRBJ2-5; 7 positions agree with TRBD1. The CDR3 has 14 residues. Germline CDR1 LGHNA, CDR2 YSLEER. V was clipped by 3 bases and J by 5 bases; unmatched bases: 6. The CDR3 sequence: CASSQMTGPETQYF. Here the CDR3 DNA reads TGCGCCAGCAGCCAGATGACAGGGCCCGAGACCCAGTACTTC.

On this clonotype: Being one base from a much bigger clone, this may be a read error. This CDR3 is CASSPTGGVNAPLHF. The CDR3 DNA sequence: TGTGCCAGCAGTCCGACAGGGGGCGTGAACGCACCCCTCCACTTT. The V gene is TRBV6-6, the J gene TRBJ1-6; 10 positions agree with TRBD1. The CDR3 covers 15 residues. In germline, CDR1 is MNHNY, CDR2 SVGAGI (reference sequence). V lost 5 bases to trimming and J lost 11 bases; unmatched junction nucleotides: 9.

This clonotype came up a few times. The genes are TRBV27 and TRBJ2-1; 10 positions match TRBD1. From germline, CDR1 is MNHEY and CDR2 SMNVEV (reference sequence). Trimming took 3 bases from V and 8 from J; bases not matched to a gene: 13. The CDR3 sequence is 17 residues long. CDR3: CASSFTTPGTGDDEQFF. CDR3 DNA: TGTGCCAGCAGTTTCACTACCCCCGGGACAGGGGACGATGAGCAGTTCTTC.

Many counts were recorded for this clonotype. The genes are TRBV20-1 and TRBJ1-1, with TRBD1 matching 8 bases. CDR1 and CDR2 (germline): DFQATT, SNEGSKA (reference sequence). The CDR3 runs 13 residues. The trim removed 3 bases at V and 3 bases at J, leaving 3 bases unmatched. The CDR3 region is CSARDREYTEAFF. In nucleotides, the CDR3 is TGCAGTGCTAGGGACAGGGAGTACACTGAAGCTTTCTTT.

The V and J genes are TRBV20-1 and TRBJ2-3, with 8 bases lining up with TRBD2. V was clipped by 1 base and J by 2 bases; unmatched bases: 5. The CDR3 has 15 amino acids. The germline V gene encodes CDR1 DFQATT and CDR2 SNEGSKA (reference sequence). DNA of the CDR3: TGCAGTGCTAGAGCCCCGGGAGGGGACACAGATACGCAGTATTTT. Residues: CSARAPGGDTDTQYF.

V usage is TRBV6-5 and J usage is TRBJ1-1, with 8 bases matching TRBD1. Germline CDR1 is MNHEY and CDR2 is SVGAGI. This CDR3 comprises 16 residues. With V trimmed by 5 bases and J by 5 bases, 13 bases remained unmatched. CDR3 loop: CASSMWTGTQKTEAFF. In nucleotides, the CDR3 is TGTGCCAGCAGTATGTGGACAGGGACGCAAAAGACTGAAGCTTTCTTT.

This clonotype came up a few times. The genes are TRBV10-1 and TRBJ2-1, with TRBD2 as a possible D gene (6 bases). V lost 6 bases, J lost 5 bases, and 20 bases lay in between. The CDR3 loop spans 16 amino acids. The V gene's germline CDR1 is WNHNN and CDR2 SYGVQD (reference sequence). The CDR3 bases are TGCGCCAGCAGCCCGCGGGACGGTCGAGGGAACAATGAGCAGTTCTTC. This encodes CASSPRDGRGNNEQFF.

A word on this clonotype: A much larger clone differs from this one at a single base, so this may be a read error. V usage is TRBV2 and J usage is TRBJ1-1; no clear D gene. This CDR3 has 14 amino acids. Germline V CDR1 and CDR2: SNHLY, FYNNEI. CDR3 bases: TGTGCCAGCAGTGAATTGGGGATGAACACTAAAGCTTTCTTT. It yields the protein CASSELGMNTKAFF.

Many counts were recorded for this clonotype. The CDR3 DNA reads TGCGCCAGCAGCGGGGGCGAAACTAGCGGGAGTAACGAGCAGTACTTC. Amino acid sequence: CASSGGETSGSNEQYF. V gene TRBV5-1 combines with J gene TRBJ2-7; 11 bases align to TRBD2. Germline V CDR1 and CDR2: SGHRS, YFSETQ. This CDR3 region has 16 residues. V lost 4 bases and J lost 5; bases outside the gene matches: 11.